This TCR beta chain was documented in a study of graft-versus-host responses after intestinal transplantation. Turning to the study itself: As for transplant type, recipients had multivisceral, liver-intestinal, or isolated intestinal grafts. Induction with anti-thymocyte globulin, then tacrolimus and steroids for approximately three years, was given to all recipients. Findings and caveats of the study: Early post-transplant declines in HvG were associated with peak levels of circulating GvH clones.

The length of the CDR3 is 15 residues. The germline V gene encodes CDR1 LNHDA and CDR2 SQIVND (reference sequence). Trimming removed 3 bases from V and 3 bases from J, with 15 bases in between. Here immunoSEQ multiplex PCR was the method, and the copy in TCRdb shows in-frame clones only, minus some. This sample has about 90,000 clones, with over 75% found just once. Remarks on this clone: The target antigen is unknown.

The material was unstimulated CD8+ T cells sorted from spleen or lymph node cells, obtained before intestinal transplant. This TCR derives from a human donor who received an intestinal transplant. The rearrangement uses TRBV19 and TRBJ2-7; the D gene is possibly TRBD1 (6 bases). The CDR3 DNA follows: TGTGCCAGTAGTATGGGTCAGGGGCCGATCTACGAGCAGTACTTC. Protein: CASSMGQGPIYEQYF.